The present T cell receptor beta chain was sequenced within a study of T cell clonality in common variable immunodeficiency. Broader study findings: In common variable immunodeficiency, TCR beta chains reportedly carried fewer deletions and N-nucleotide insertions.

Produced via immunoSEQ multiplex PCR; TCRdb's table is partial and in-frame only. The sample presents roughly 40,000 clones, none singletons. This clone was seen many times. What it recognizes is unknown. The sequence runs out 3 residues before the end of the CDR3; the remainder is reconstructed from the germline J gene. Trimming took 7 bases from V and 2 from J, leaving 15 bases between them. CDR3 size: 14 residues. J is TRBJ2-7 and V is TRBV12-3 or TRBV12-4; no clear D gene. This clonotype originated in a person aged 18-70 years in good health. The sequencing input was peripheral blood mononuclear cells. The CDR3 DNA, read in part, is TGTGCCAGCACCAAGATAAGCAAACCCTACGAG. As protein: CASTKISKPYE. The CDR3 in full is CASTKISKPYEQYF.